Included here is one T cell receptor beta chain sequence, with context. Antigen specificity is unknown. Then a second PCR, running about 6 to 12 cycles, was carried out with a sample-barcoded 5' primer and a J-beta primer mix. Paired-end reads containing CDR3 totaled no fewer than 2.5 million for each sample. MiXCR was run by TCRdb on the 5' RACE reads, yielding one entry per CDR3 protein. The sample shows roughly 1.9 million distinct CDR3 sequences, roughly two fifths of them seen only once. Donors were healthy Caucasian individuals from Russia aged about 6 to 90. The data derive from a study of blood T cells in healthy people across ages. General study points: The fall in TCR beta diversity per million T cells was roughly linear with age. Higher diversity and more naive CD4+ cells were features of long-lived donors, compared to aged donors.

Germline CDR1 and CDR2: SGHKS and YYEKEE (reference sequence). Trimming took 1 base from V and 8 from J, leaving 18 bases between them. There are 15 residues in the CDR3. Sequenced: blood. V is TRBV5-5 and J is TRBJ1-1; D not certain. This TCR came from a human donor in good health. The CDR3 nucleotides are TGTGCCAGCAGCTTGTTTACCTTCGGGAGTACAGAAGCTTTCTTT. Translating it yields CASSLFTFGSTEAFF.